The 14 T cell receptor beta chains listed next were all sequenced from one sample in a study of human T cells and chemical hapten exposure. Time point in this sample: healthy volunteer bleed at 6 weeks. The starting material, unfractionated whole blood, was used for total RNA extraction. TCRdb passed the RACE reads through MiXCR, listing each CDR3 protein once. Altogether 30,000 to 40,000 distinct CDR3 sequences are present, about 5.5% being singletons, with the ten largest covering 13%. Source material: whole blood. These receptor sequences come from a human donor in good health. Some clones in this sample may be carry-over from other donors' samples.

This clonotype was detected a few times. The chain links TRBV28 to TRBJ2-5; 9 bases fit TRBD1. The CDR3 is 17 residues long. Germline CDR1 MDHEN, CDR2 SYDVKM. The trim removed 4 bases at V and 4 bases at J, leaving 13 bases unmatched. CDR3 DNA sequence: TGTGCCAGCAGTTCATCCCCGGGACAGGGAAGTGGAGAGACCCAGTACTTC. Translated: CASSSSPGQGSGETQYF.

A note on this clonotype: A much bigger clone sits one base away, suggesting this may be a read error. This rearrangement joins TRBV29-1 to TRBJ1-1; D call uncertain. Germline V gene data show CDR1 as SQVTM and CDR2 as ANQGSEA. V was clipped by 6 bases and J by 7 bases, with 12 bases between them. The length of the CDR3 is 11 residues. This chain's CDR3 is CSVAYMDEAFF. In DNA, the CDR3 is TGCAGCGTCGCGTACATGGATGAAGCTTTCTTT.

This sequence joins TRBV7-8 and TRBJ1-5; D uncertain. The CDR3 extends over 14 amino acids. Germline CDR1 and CDR2: SGHVS and FQNEAQ. Trimming took 8 bases from V and 0 from J, leaving 11 bases between them. CDR3 loop: CASRAGSSNQPQHF. CDR3 nucleotides: TGTGCCAGCCGAGCGGGATCTAGCAATCAGCCCCAGCATTTT. Based on the CDR3 plus reference TRBV7-8 and TRBJ1-5, the full variable domain is GAGVSQSPRYKVAKRGQDVALRCDPISGHVSLFWYQQALGQGPEFLTYFQNEAQLDKSGLPSDRFFAERPEGSVSTLKIQRTQQEDSAVYLCASRAGSSNQPQHFGDGTRLSIL.

This clonotype was counted a single time. V usage is TRBV18 and J usage is TRBJ1-1; 7 bases fit TRBD1. Germline trimming cut 3 bases from V and 7 bases from J; bases unmatched to any gene: 5. Looked up from germline, CDR1 is KGHSH and CDR2 is LQKENI. The CDR3 length is 13 residues. The CDR3 protein is CASSPSGGGEAFF. The CDR3 DNA follows: TGTGCCAGCTCACCTTCAGGGGGAGGTGAAGCTTTCTTT.

This sequence joins TRBV20-1 and TRBJ2-5; weak D call: TRBD1 (5 bases). Trimming stripped 0 bases from V and 5 bases from J, with 10 bases between. The germline V gene has CDR1 DFQATT and CDR2 SNEGSKA (reference sequence). The CDR3 is 13 residues long. The CDR3 nucleotides read TGCAGTGCTAGAGACTGGACACACGAGACCCAGTACTTC. Its protein product is CSARDWTHETQYF.

This clonotype was observed a handful of times. The J gene is TRBJ2-1, the V gene TRBV5-1; D perhaps matches TRBD1 (7 bases). Germline loops: CDR1 SGHRS, CDR2 YFSETQ. The V end lost 1 base, the J end lost 6 bases, and 11 bases lay between the germline ends. This CDR3 contains 14 residues. As DNA, the CDR3 is TGCGCCAGCAGCTTGACAGGGGAGGTCAATGAGCAGTTCTTC. Its translation is CASSLTGEVNEQFF.

V and J are TRBV20-1 and TRBJ1-5; D unresolved. The CDR3 spans 12 residues. Between the trimmed V and J ends, which lost 3 bases and 4 bases, there was a span of 7 bases. Germline-derived CDR1 and CDR2 are DFQATT and SNEGSKA (reference sequence). CDR3 coding DNA: TGCAGTGCTAGGTGGGGAAATCAGCCCCAGCATTTT. Its translation is CSARWGNQPQHF.

This clonotype was detected ten times or more. The chain has TRBV18 and TRBJ1-2; D remains unclear. Trimming took 2 bases from V and 7 from J, leaving 14 bases between them. Per germline, CDR1 KGHSH and CDR2 LQKENI. The CDR3 covers 14 residues. As DNA, the CDR3 is TGTGCCAGCTCACCAATCTCTGCGGTGGGTGGCTACACCTTC. Protein sequence: CASSPISAVGGYTF.

This chain connects TRBV6-2 or TRBV6-3 to TRBJ2-3, with D uncertain. CDR1 MNHEY and CDR2 SVGEGT come from the germline V gene. This CDR3 region has 13 residues. The V and J ends lost 5 bases and 7 bases respectively, with 13 bases between them. CDR3 sequence reads: CASSLFDGNTQYF. The CDR3 nucleotides read TGTGCCAGCAGTCTTTTCGACGGAAATACGCAGTATTTT.

In this sample, this clonotype turned up many times. The chain joins TRBV20-1 to TRBJ2-7; either TRBD1 or TRBD2 may supply D (5 bases each). This CDR3 spans 14 amino acids. Germline CDR1 DFQATT, CDR2 SNEGSKA (reference sequence). V was clipped by 2 bases and J by 6 bases, with 17 bases between them. The CDR3 DNA reads as TGCAGTGCTAGAATATTGGGACCCACGGTCGAGCAGTACTTC. Residues: CSARILGPTVEQYF.

In its sample, this clonotype was seen many times. This chain links TRBV19 with TRBJ1-2; 12 bases map to TRBD1. This CDR3 is built from 16 residues. Germline V gene data show CDR1 as LNHDA and CDR2 as SQIVND (reference sequence). With V trimmed by 4 bases and J by 8 bases, 11 bases remained unmatched. The CDR3, as DNA: TGTGCCAGTAGTACTAAGCCGGGACAGGGGGCAAGGGGCTACACCTTC. Translated: CASSTKPGQGARGYTF.

This clonotype was recorded many times. The chain uses TRBV2 and TRBJ1-6; 8 bases are shared with TRBD1. This CDR3 has 16 amino acids. V was pared by 7 bases and J by 5 bases, with 10 bases of the junction left unmatched. The germline CDR1 and CDR2 sequences are SNHLY and FYNNEI. CDR3 nucleotide sequence: TGTGCCAGCACCGCGCGGAGACAGGGGCATAATTCACCCCTCCACTTT. Translation gives CASTARRQGHNSPLHF.

Only a few counts were recorded for this clonotype. The chain employs TRBV5-5 and TRBJ2-3; D possibly uses TRBD1 or TRBD2 (5 bases each). Per germline, CDR1 SGHKS and CDR2 YYEKEE (reference sequence). The CDR3 is 13 amino acids. V was pared by 4 bases and J by 5 bases, with 11 bases between. As DNA, the CDR3 is TGTGCCAGCAGCCTAACTAGGGGAGATACGCAGTATTTT. Translated: CASSLTRGDTQYF. The full variable domain, in which reference TRBV5-5 and TRBJ2-3 provide the parts outside the CDR3, is DAGVTQSPTHLIKTRGQQVTLRCSPISGHKSVSWYQQVLGQGPQFIFQYYEKEERGRGNFPDRFSARQFPNYSSELNVNALLLGDSALYLCASSLTRGDTQYFGPGTRLTVL.

This clonotype is judged medium-sized. This sequence joins TRBV20-1 and TRBJ2-7, with 8 bases identical to TRBD2. The CDR3 is 14 residues long. With 1 base clipped from V and 3 bases from J, the junction kept 5 bases outside the gene matches. The V gene's germline CDR1 is DFQATT and CDR2 SNEGSKA (reference sequence). The CDR3: CSARVPSGSYEQYF. Here the CDR3 DNA reads TGCAGTGCTAGAGTCCCGAGCGGGAGCTACGAGCAGTACTTC.